Listed below are T cell receptor beta chains from one sample, sequenced in a study of T cells in Graves' hyperthyroidism and ophthalmopathy. TCRdb passed the multiplex PCR reads through MiXCR, listing each CDR3 protein once. The sample consists of hundreds of thousands of distinct CDR3 sequences, 14% of them appearing once. Specimen: blood. The source is a woman aged 18-30 years with Graves' hyperthyroidism. Both conserved end residues are part of each CDR3. The order of the fields is V gene, J gene, D gene, clone size, CDR3 protein, CDR3 DNA. A D gene is named only where the DNA matches it firmly. Expanded clones get a size class; other rows say once, few or many, or leave the size out.

V: TRBV4-1
J: TRBJ1-2
D: .
size: few
CDR3: CASSHYGFNYGYTF
DNA: TGCGCCAGCAGCCATTACGGATTTAACTATGGCTACACCTTC

V: TRBV29-1
J: TRBJ2-5
D: .
size: .
CDR3: CSAQKGMATQYF
DNA: TGCAGCGCCCAAAAAGGAATGGCGACCCAGTACTTC

V: TRBV27
J: TRBJ2-7
D: .
size: once
CDR3: CPSSFRSSYEQYF
DNA: TGTCCCAGCAGTTTTAGGAGCTCCTACGAGCAGTACTTC

V: TRBV9
J: TRBJ2-7
D: .
size: .
CDR3: CASSVAGTYEQYF
DNA: TGTGCCAGCAGCGTAGCTGGGACCTACGAGCAGTACTTC

V: TRBV2
J: TRBJ2-7
D: TRBD2
size: .
CDR3: CASSELRYGLGRSEQYF
DNA: TGTGCCAGCAGTGAACTGAGGTACGGGCTCGGGAGGTCCGAGCAGTACTTC

V: TRBV6-5
J: TRBJ2-7
D: TRBD2
size: many
CDR3: CASSYPGTSGTASYEQYF
DNA: TGTGCCAGCAGTTACCCCGGGACTAGCGGAACTGCCTCCTACGAGCAGTACTTC

V: TRBV2
J: TRBJ1-2
D: .
size: once
CDR3: CASSDPLPRAPYGYTF
DNA: TGTGCCAGCAGTGATCCCCTCCCAAGGGCTCCCTATGGCTACACCTTC

V: TRBV18
J: TRBJ2-1
D: .
size: many
CDR3: CASSPDGVTSASSYNEQFF
DNA: TGTGCCAGCTCACCGGATGGAGTAACTTCGGCGAGCTCCTACAATGAGCAGTTCTTC

V: TRBV11-2
J: TRBJ2-7
D: TRBD2
size: many
CDR3: CASSLVTSGSYEQYF
DNA: TGTGCCAGCAGCTTAGTGACTAGCGGCTCCTACGAGCAGTACTTC

V: TRBV12-3/TRBV12-4
J: TRBJ2-3
D: TRBD2
size: .
CDR3: CASSFGTSGRAPYTQYF
DNA: TGTGCCAGCAGTTTCGGGACTAGCGGGAGGGCCCCCTATACGCAGTATTTT

V: TRBV12-3/TRBV12-4
J: TRBJ2-4
D: TRBD1
size: many
CDR3: CASSPNRGLAKNIQYF
DNA: TGTGCCAGCAGTCCAAACAGGGGCCTAGCCAAAAACATTCAGTACTTC

V: TRBV11-1
J: TRBJ2-1
D: TRBD2
size: .
CDR3: CASRGASGRYNEQFF
DNA: TGTGCCAGCAGGGGGGCTAGCGGGAGGTACAATGAGCAGTTCTTC

V: TRBV4-1
J: TRBJ1-1
D: .
size: .
CDR3: CASSLQSTANTEAFF
DNA: TGCGCCAGCAGCCTCCAGAGCACGGCGAACACTGAAGCTTTCTTT

V: TRBV20-1
J: TRBJ1-5
D: .
size: many
CDR3: CSFQTGGQHQPQHF
DNA: TGCAGTTTCCAGACTGGGGGACAACATCAGCCCCAGCATTTT

V: TRBV27
J: TRBJ1-5
D: TRBD1
size: .
CDR3: CASSKRQGAGNQPQHF
DNA: TGTGCCAGCAGTAAAAGACAGGGGGCGGGCAATCAGCCCCAGCATTTT

V: TRBV27
J: TRBJ1-4
D: TRBD1
size: few
CDR3: CASSSSGTGYEKLFF
DNA: TGTGCCAGCAGTTCCTCCGGGACAGGGTATGAAAAACTGTTTTTT

V: TRBV7-9
J: TRBJ2-2
D: .
size: few
CDR3: CASSLLGSYTGELFF
DNA: TGTGCCAGCAGCTTATTAGGGAGCTACACCGGGGAGCTGTTTTTT

V: TRBV9
J: TRBJ2-3
D: TRBD2
size: many
CDR3: CASSVSGKGTDTQYF
DNA: TGTGCCAGCAGCGTCAGCGGGAAGGGCACAGATACGCAGTATTTT

V: TRBV3-1
J: TRBJ1-3
D: TRBD1
size: many
CDR3: CASSLGQGAGGNTIYF
DNA: TGTGCCAGCAGCCTCGGACAGGGGGCGGGTGGAAACACCATATATTTT

V: TRBV27
J: TRBJ2-7
D: .
size: .
CDR3: CASRTLGGYEQYF
DNA: TGTGCCAGCAGAACCTTGGGCGGTTACGAGCAGTACTTC

V: TRBV9
J: TRBJ2-2
D: .
size: .
CDR3: CASSMKHSGSNTGELFF
DNA: TGTGCCAGCAGCATGAAACACAGCGGATCGAACACCGGGGAGCTGTTTTTT

V: TRBV6-2/TRBV6-3
J: TRBJ2-7
D: .
size: many
CDR3: CASRGGKEYEQYF
DNA: TGTGCCAGCCGGGGCGGCAAAGAGTACGAGCAGTACTTC

V: TRBV7-6
J: TRBJ2-5
D: .
size: .
CDR3: CASSAQGQETQYF
DNA: TGTGCCAGCAGCGCCCAGGGCCAAGAGACCCAGTACTTC

V: TRBV30
J: TRBJ2-5
D: TRBD2
size: .
CDR3: CAWMGLAGGGTQYF
DNA: TGTGCCTGGATGGGACTAGCGGGAGGGGGGACCCAGTACTTC